These 31 T cell receptor beta chains originate from one sample sequenced in a study of CD8 T cells in Susac syndrome. Reverse transcription of roughly 0.45 to 1 ug RNA used random hexamers. Using its own MiXCR run on the immunoSEQ multiplex PCR reads, TCRdb lists one record per CDR3 protein. Of 160,000 or so distinct CDR3 sequences listed, 94% are singletons. Sequenced input: CD4+ T cells from PBMCs. These receptors were taken from a human donor with multiple sclerosis.

The rearrangement links TRBV30 to TRBJ2-3; TRBD1 agrees at 7 bases. CDR1 and CDR2 (germline): GTSNPN, SVGIG (reference sequence). The CDR3 sequence is 14 residues long. V lost 0 bases, J lost 6 bases, and 6 bases stayed unmatched. The CDR3 loop is CAWSVLRGTDTQYF. CDR3 DNA: TGTGCCTGGAGTGTCCTCAGGGGGACCGATACGCAGTATTTT.

The J gene is TRBJ1-5, the V gene TRBV10-3; D perhaps matches TRBD1 (5 bases). Germline V lookup: CDR1 ENHRY, CDR2 SYGVKD. CDR3 size: 14 residues. The ends were cut back, 7 bases at V and 2 bases at J, with 12 bases in the middle. CDR3 sequence: CAINGGRGNQPQHF. The CDR3 DNA sequence: TGTGCCATCAACGGGGGACGGGGCAATCAGCCCCAGCATTTT.

The rearrangement links TRBV7-3 to TRBJ2-1, with 8 bases aligning to TRBD2. The CDR3 extends over 15 amino acids. V lost 5 bases, J lost 6 bases, and 9 bases stayed unmatched. The germline V gene has CDR1 SGHTA and CDR2 FQGTGA. The CDR3 nucleotides read TGTGCCAGCAGCCCAAGCGGGACTAGGCGCAATGAGCAGTTCTTC. Translated, it gives CASSPSGTRRNEQFF. Full variable domain (outside the CDR3, taken from reference TRBV7-3 and TRBJ2-1): GAGVSQTPSNKVTEKGKYVELRCDPISGHTALYWYRQSLGQGPEFLIYFQGTGAADDSGLPNDRFFAVRPEGSVSTLKIQRTERGDSAVYLCASSPSGTRRNEQFFGPGTRLTVL.

The chain joins TRBV4-2 to TRBJ1-3; D is unclear. Per the germline V gene, CDR1 is LGHNA and CDR2 is YNFKEQ. CDR3 length: 17 residues. V lost 0 bases, J lost 0 bases, and 12 bases lay in between. Here the CDR3 reads CASSQENGRFSGNTIYF. The CDR3 coding sequence is TGTGCCAGCAGCCAAGAGAATGGCAGGTTCTCTGGAAACACCATATATTTT.

This chain links TRBV30 with TRBJ2-2, with 7 bases identical to TRBD1. The CDR3 runs 13 residues. V dropped 3 bases and J dropped 4; count of bases not matched to a gene: 2. CDR1 is GTSNPN, CDR2 SVGIG, per germline (reference sequence). The CDR3, as DNA: TGTGCCTGGAGCCGACAGGGCACCGGGGAGCTGTTTTTT. Translated, it gives CAWSRQGTGELFF.

J is TRBJ1-3 and V is TRBV7-9; D uncertain. Per germline, CDR1 SEHNR and CDR2 FQNEAQ (reference sequence). V was cut by 11 bases and J by 0 bases, with 11 bases left in between. The CDR3 loop spans 13 amino acids. Here the CDR3 DNA reads TGTGCCCTCCCTGAGGGCTCTGGAAACACCATATATTTT. Translated: CALPEGSGNTIYF.

The rearrangement joins TRBV15 to TRBJ1-2, with D unclear. The germline V and J ends were trimmed by 7 bases and 4 bases, with 19 bases remaining between them. The CDR3 extends over 15 amino acids. The germline gives CDR1 LNHNV, CDR2 YYDKDF (reference sequence). In DNA, the CDR3 is TGTGCCACCACCTCGGAGAGGCGCGAGACCTATGGCTACACCTTC. Its translation is CATTSERRETYGYTF.

The chain carries TRBV5-1 and TRBJ1-5; D might be TRBD1 (6 bases). CDR3 length: 14 residues. V was trimmed by 4 bases and J by 6 bases, leaving 14 bases between them. Germline CDR1 reads SGHRS; CDR2 reads YFSETQ. CDR3 sequence (DNA): TGCGCCAGCAGCACCGAGACAGGCGGTCAGCCCCAGCATTTT. It translates to CASSTETGGQPQHF.

J is TRBJ1-1 and V is TRBV12-3 or TRBV12-4; 7 positions match TRBD1. V dropped 4 bases and J dropped 11; count of bases not matched to a gene: 4. The CDR3 loop spans 11 amino acids. The CDR3 DNA reads as TGTGCCAGCAGTTCGGACAGGAGCGCTTTCTTT. Protein product: CASSSDRSAFF.

J is TRBJ1-5 and V is TRBV7-2, with D hard to call. V lost 0 bases, J lost 9 bases, and 15 bases lay in between. CDR1 is SGHTA, CDR2 FQGNSA, per germline. The CDR3 is 15 amino acids. DNA of the CDR3: TGTGCCAGCAGCTTAGCGCATTCATCCGGGATGCCCCAGCATTTT. Translating it yields CASSLAHSSGMPQHF.

This chain connects TRBV5-1 to TRBJ2-3; D possibly corresponds to TRBD2 (5 bases). V was trimmed by 3 bases and J by 2 bases, leaving 16 bases between them. The CDR3 sequence is 16 residues long. The germline V gene has CDR1 SGHRS and CDR2 YFSETQ. The chain's CDR3 is CASSSYAGGPTDTQYF. Here the CDR3 DNA reads TGCGCCAGCAGCTCATACGCGGGTGGCCCCACAGATACGCAGTATTTT.

The chain carries TRBV3-1 and TRBJ2-7; 8 bases line up with TRBD1. Germline CDR1 and CDR2: LGHDT and YNNKEL (reference sequence). V lost 1 base and J lost 2; bases outside the gene matches: 4. The CDR3 sequence is 15 residues long. The DNA for the CDR3 is TGTGCCAGCAGCCAAGGTGTACAGGGGGCCTACGAGCAGTACTTC. Its protein product is CASSQGVQGAYEQYF.

The genes are TRBV11-1 and TRBJ1-5; possible D gene TRBD1, 5 bases. Germline values: CDR1 SGHAT, CDR2 FQDESV (reference sequence). This CDR3 is built from 13 residues. V was pared by 6 bases and J by 6 bases, with 12 bases between. The CDR3 region has the DNA TGTGCCAGCAGTGCCGGGGGATTTCAGCCCCAGCATTTT. This sequence encodes CASSAGGFQPQHF.

The CDR3 sequence is CASSQGIYSNQPQHF. CDR3 bases: TGCGCCAGCAGCCAAGGAATTTATAGCAATCAGCCCCAGCATTTT. The V gene is TRBV4-3, the J gene TRBJ1-5; D ambiguous. Between the trimmed V and J ends, which lost 1 base and 0 bases, there was a span of 7 bases. CDR3 length: 15 residues. Per the germline V gene, CDR1 is LGHNA and CDR2 is YSLEER.

The rearrangement uses TRBV28 and TRBJ2-1; 7 nucleotides match TRBD2. V trimming: 5 bases; J trimming: 0 bases; junction bases outside the gene matches: 10. The CDR3 is 17 amino acids. The germline V gene has CDR1 MDHEN and CDR2 SYDVKM. Here the CDR3 DNA reads TGTGCCAGCAGTCTCCTCTCGGGAGGCCTCTCCTACAATGAGCAGTTCTTC. This gives the protein CASSLLSGGLSYNEQFF. The whole variable domain, remainder taken from reference TRBV28 and TRBJ2-1, is DVKVTQSSRYLVKRTGEKVFLECVQDMDHENMFWYRQDPGLGLRLIYFSYDVKMKEKGDIPEGYSVSREKKERFSLILESASTNQTSMYLCASSLLSGGLSYNEQFFGPGTRLTVL.

The chain employs TRBV6-6 and TRBJ1-4; D gene ambiguous. The CDR3 spans 16 residues. V was pared by 2 bases and J by 0 bases, with 10 bases between. From germline, CDR1 is MNHNY and CDR2 SVGAGI (reference sequence). CDR3 in amino acids: CASSYGITATNEKLFF. The CDR3 nucleotides are TGTGCCAGCAGTTACGGTATCACTGCAACTAATGAAAAACTGTTTTTT.

The chain is built from TRBV6-2 or TRBV6-3 and TRBJ2-5; a possible D gene is TRBD1 (5 bases). CDR1 and CDR2 (germline): MNHEY, SVGEGT. The CDR3 runs to 16 residues. Deletions cut 0 bases from V and 3 bases from J, with 14 bases between. The CDR3 region has the DNA TGTGCCAGCAGTTACTCGGAGACAGCGCACAAAGAGACCCAGTACTTC. Its translation: CASSYSETAHKETQYF.

The chain uses TRBV30 and TRBJ1-2; D ambiguous. The CDR3 contains 11 residues. Germline CDR1 reads GTSNPN; CDR2 reads SVGIG (reference sequence). V was shortened by 3 bases and J by 4 bases, with 6 bases between the two germline ends. CDR3 loop: CAWRVFYGYTF. The CDR3 nucleotides are TGTGCCTGGAGGGTCTTCTATGGCTACACCTTC.

The genes are TRBV4-2 and TRBJ2-2, with 11 bases matching TRBD2. Germline V gene data show CDR1 as LGHNA and CDR2 as YNFKEQ. This CDR3 is 16 amino acids long. Trimming cost V 4 bases and J 5 bases; bases outside gene matches: 6. The CDR3 protein is CASSRIAGGPTGELFF. CDR3 DNA sequence: TGTGCCAGCAGCCGAATAGCGGGAGGGCCTACCGGGGAGCTGTTTTTT.

V and J are TRBV2 and TRBJ1-2; D remains unclear. The germline gives CDR1 SNHLY, CDR2 FYNNEI. The CDR3 is 12 residues long. V shed 4 bases and J shed 3 bases, with 6 bases lying between them. CDR3 amino acids: CASSVSDYGYTF. In DNA form, the CDR3 reads TGTGCCAGCAGTGTGTCGGACTATGGCTACACCTTC.

This clonotype occurred a few times. The rearrangement links TRBV24-1 to TRBJ2-7; possibly TRBD1 for D (5 bases). Germline V CDR1 and CDR2: KGHDR, SFDVKD. The V gene lost 6 bases and the J gene lost 5 bases, with 25 bases spanning the gap. This CDR3 is built from 17 residues. As DNA, the CDR3 is TGTGCCACCAGTTATACAGGTGGCCCCCCAGGGCGGAACGAGCAGTACTTC. It codes for CATSYTGGPPGRNEQYF.

The rearrangement joins TRBV24-1 to TRBJ2-3; D is uncertain. Trimming took 0 bases from V and 1 from J, leaving 7 bases between them. The CDR3 consists of 15 residues. Germline V gives CDR1 KGHDR, CDR2 SFDVKD. The CDR3 loop reads CATSDLEAGTDTQYF. CDR3 nucleotide sequence: TGTGCCACCAGTGATTTGGAGGCAGGCACAGATACGCAGTATTTT.

This sequence joins TRBV12-5 and TRBJ1-2; D not resolved. The CDR3 covers 11 residues. Germline lookup yields CDR1 LGHNT and CDR2 FRNRAP. V gave up 1 base and J gave up 10 bases, with 7 bases separating them. Here the CDR3 DNA reads TGTGCTAGTGGTTTGGCCGGGTCCTACACCTTC. Its protein product is CASGLAGSYTF. The full variable domain, its missing parts supplied by reference TRBV12-5 and TRBJ1-2, is DARVTQTPRHKVTEMGQEVTMRCQPILGHNTVFWYRQTMMQGLELLAYFRNRAPLDDSGMPKDRFSAEMPDATLATLKIQPSEPRDSAVYFCASGLAGSYTFGSGTRLTVV.

The V and J genes are TRBV29-1 and TRBJ2-1; TRBD2 matches at 9 bases. J was trimmed by 0 bases and V by 5 bases; bases with no gene match: 2. Germline V CDR1 and CDR2: SQVTM, ANQGSEA. This CDR3 is built from 14 residues. The CDR3 bases are TGCAGCGTTAATAGCGGGAGCTCCTACAATGAGCAGTTCTTC. Its protein is CSVNSGSSYNEQFF.

The chain couples TRBV4-3 to TRBJ2-5; D gene uncertain. The germline gives CDR1 LGHNA, CDR2 YSLEER. Trimming took off 3 bases at V and 3 bases at J, with 8 bases between the two ends. The CDR3 length is 13 residues. CDR3 loop: CASSQSGKETQYF. CDR3 bases: TGCGCCAGCAGCCAGTCCGGAAAAGAGACCCAGTACTTC.

This rearrangement joins TRBV7-2 to TRBJ2-3; TRBD1 aligns across 7 bases. The trim removed 6 bases at V and 0 bases at J, leaving 3 bases unmatched. Looked up from germline, CDR1 is SGHTA and CDR2 is FQGNSA. This CDR3 has 14 amino acids. CDR3 sequence reads: CASRIQGSTDTQYF. The CDR3 DNA sequence: TGTGCCAGCAGGATACAGGGGAGCACAGATACGCAGTATTTT.

The rearrangement links TRBV20-1 to TRBJ2-2; D uncertain. The length of the CDR3 is 11 residues. V gave up 1 base and J gave up 5 bases, with 2 bases separating them. Per the germline V gene, CDR1 is DFQATT and CDR2 is SNEGSKA (reference sequence). CDR3 protein: CSARATGELFF. Here the CDR3 DNA reads TGCAGTGCTAGAGCTACCGGGGAGCTGTTTTTT.

The chain is built from TRBV19 and TRBJ1-4, with TRBD1 matching over 9 bases. This CDR3 region has 15 residues. Germline values: CDR1 LNHDA, CDR2 SQIVND (reference sequence). Trimming took 7 bases from V and 8 from J; bases not matched to a gene: 11. The CDR3 sequence: CASTRTGERFEKLFF. CDR3 bases: TGTGCCAGTACAAGGACAGGGGAGAGGTTCGAAAAACTGTTTTTT.

V and J are TRBV29-1 and TRBJ2-3; D is possibly TRBD2 (5 bases). CDR3 length: 15 amino acids. Germline V gives CDR1 SQVTM, CDR2 ANQGSEA. Trimming cost V 0 bases and J 5 bases, with 15 bases left between them. The CDR3 loop is CSVEDVADRGDTQYF. CDR3 DNA: TGCAGCGTTGAAGATGTGGCGGATCGGGGAGATACGCAGTATTTT.

The V and J genes are TRBV7-9 and TRBJ1-1; D is uncertain. V lost 5 bases and J 4 bases, leaving 17 bases between the germline ends. The CDR3 has 15 amino acids. CDR1 is SEHNR and CDR2 is FQNEAQ in the germline V gene (reference sequence). The CDR3 sequence: CASSPRITASTEAFF. As DNA, the CDR3 is TGTGCCAGCAGCCCCAGGATAACGGCCAGCACTGAAGCTTTCTTT.

V gene TRBV6-5 combines with J gene TRBJ1-1; no clear D gene. Germline assignment: CDR1 MNHEY and CDR2 SVGAGI. V was clipped by 2 bases and J by 9 bases, with 7 bases between them. The CDR3 runs 11 residues. The DNA for the CDR3 is TGTGCCAGCAGTTACGGGCCCCAAGCTTTCTTT. This codes for CASSYGPQAFF.